These 17 T cell receptor beta chains share one sample of origin, sequenced in a study of molecular identifiers for immune sequencing clone quantification. TCRdb fed the PCR reads into MiXCR, producing one record per CDR3 protein. The repertoire holds nearly 650,000 distinct CDR3 sequences, with about 25% as singletons. The material sequenced was naive CD8+ T cells from blood, with Jurkat cell RNA spiked in. Subset reported: FACS-sorted CD8+CD4-CCR7+CD45RA+ naive T cells. The receptors originated from a human donor in good health. Some libraries in this study had Jurkat cell RNA spiked in.

This chain links TRBV24-1 with TRBJ2-1, with TRBD2 as a possible D gene (5 bases). CDR1 is KGHDR, CDR2 SFDVKD, per germline. V was cut by 4 bases and J by 6 bases, with 6 bases left in between. The CDR3 length is 12 residues. CDR3 in DNA: TGTGCCACCAGTGAGGGGAGCAATGAGCAGTTCTTC. Translated: CATSEGSNEQFF.

This clonotype came up a few times. The chain has TRBV4-3 and TRBJ2-7, with D possibly being TRBD2 (5 bases). Deletions cut 1 base from V and 4 bases from J, with 14 bases between. The germline V gene has CDR1 LGHNA and CDR2 YSLEER. The CDR3 is 15 amino acids. In DNA, the CDR3 is TGCGCCAGCAGCCAAGGTCCGGGGATCAAGTACGAGCAGTACTTC. Translating it yields CASSQGPGIKYEQYF.

J is TRBJ1-1 and V is TRBV2, with D perhaps matching TRBD1 (5 bases). The V gene's germline CDR1 is SNHLY and CDR2 FYNNEI. Trimming stripped 10 bases from V and 2 bases from J, with 14 bases between. The CDR3 loop spans 13 amino acids. This CDR3 reads CATQGYTNTEAFF. The CDR3, as DNA: TGTGCCACGCAGGGCTACACCAACACTGAAGCTTTCTTT. Using reference TRBV2 and TRBJ1-1 for the parts outside the CDR3, the full variable domain is EPEVTQTPSHQVTQMGQEVILRCVPISNHLYFYWYRQILGQKVEFLVSFYNNEISEKSEIFDDQFSVERPDGSNFTLKIRSTKLEDSAMYFCATQGYTNTEAFFGQGTRLTVV.

This clonotype was seen repeatedly, ten times or more. V and J are TRBV20-1 and TRBJ2-7; D perhaps matches TRBD2 (6 bases). Looked up from germline, CDR1 is DFQATT and CDR2 is SNEGSKA (reference sequence). CDR3 length: 13 amino acids. The germline V and J ends were trimmed by 6 bases and 7 bases, with 19 bases remaining between them. As DNA, the CDR3 is TGCAGTGCAACCAAAGGAGGGCCAGGGGAGCAGTACTTC. It translates to CSATKGGPGEQYF.

This sequence joins TRBV12-3 or TRBV12-4 and TRBJ2-5; 7 bases align to TRBD1. J lost 3 bases, V lost 6 bases, and 19 bases had no gene match. The CDR3 is made up of 18 amino acids. The CDR3 sequence is CASSQFLKPGTVKETQYF. The DNA for the CDR3 is TGTGCCAGCAGCCAGTTTCTCAAACCAGGGACAGTAAAAGAGACCCAGTACTTC.

This clonotype has ten or more counts. The J gene is TRBJ1-5, the V gene TRBV28; the D gene is possibly TRBD1 (6 bases). CDR1 and CDR2 from the germline V gene are MDHEN and SYDVKM. The CDR3 contains 15 residues. The V end was cut by 4 bases, the J end by 6 bases, with 16 bases between. CDR3 in DNA: TGTGCCAGCAGTTCCCTGTCTGGGGGGCTTCAGCCCCAGCATTTT. As protein: CASSSLSGGLQPQHF. The full variable domain, with the rest looked up from reference TRBV28 and TRBJ1-5, is DVKVTQSSRYLVKRTGEKVFLECVQDMDHENMFWYRQDPGLGLRLIYFSYDVKMKEKGDIPEGYSVSREKKERFSLILESASTNQTSMYLCASSSLSGGLQPQHFGDGTRLSIL.

This clonotype was seen only a few times. The CDR3 DNA is TGTGCCAGCAGTTGGGTAGCGGCCACCGCCGGGGAGCTGTTTTTT. The encoded protein is CASSWVAATAGELFF. V and J are TRBV6-2 or TRBV6-3 and TRBJ2-2; D is possibly TRBD2 (6 bases). The CDR3 totals 15 residues. Per the germline V gene, CDR1 is MNHEY and CDR2 is SVGEGT. The ends were cut back, 4 bases at V and 6 bases at J, with 15 bases in the middle.

The chain combines TRBV27 with TRBJ2-5; perhaps TRBD2 as D (5 bases). This CDR3 spans 14 amino acids. Germline-derived CDR1 and CDR2 are MNHEY and SMNVEV (reference sequence). V was cut by 7 bases and J by 4 bases, with 16 bases left in between. CDR3 coding DNA: TGTGCCAGCACGGGGTTGGGGTCGGGAGAGACCCAGTACTTC. Its translation is CASTGLGSGETQYF.

This clonotype has a handful of counts. The chain couples TRBV7-9 to TRBJ2-1, with D uncertain. The CDR3 spans 15 residues. Deletions cut 2 bases from V and 1 base from J, with 9 bases between. Per the germline V gene, CDR1 is SEHNR and CDR2 is FQNEAQ (reference sequence). As DNA, the CDR3 is TGTGCCAGCAGCTTAATCTCTCGTTCCTACAATGAGCAGTTCTTC. Protein product: CASSLISRSYNEQFF. The variable domain in full, with the rest retrieved from reference TRBV7-9 and TRBJ2-1, is DTGVSQNPRHKITKRGQNVTFRCDPISEHNRLYWYRQTLGQGPEFLTYFQNEAQLEKSRLLSDRFSAERPKGSFSTLEIQRTEQGDSAMYLCASSLISRSYNEQFFGPGTRLTVL.

The chain has TRBV6-5 and TRBJ1-4; no reliable D call. Between the trimmed V and J ends, which lost 0 bases and 7 bases, there was a span of 9 bases. This CDR3 is 14 amino acids long. Germline lookup yields CDR1 MNHEY and CDR2 SVGAGI. CDR3 sequence reads: CASSYSSLTEKLFF. In DNA form, the CDR3 reads TGTGCCAGCAGTTACTCATCCCTTACTGAAAAACTGTTTTTT.

V usage is TRBV28 and J usage is TRBJ1-1; D gene ambiguous. CDR1 and CDR2 (germline): MDHEN, SYDVKM. Deletions cut 2 bases from V and 5 bases from J, with 18 bases between. The CDR3 consists of 16 residues. The CDR3 sequence: CASSLSLASGWTEAFF. For the CDR3, the DNA is TGTGCCAGCAGTTTAAGTTTGGCCAGCGGGTGGACTGAAGCTTTCTTT.

A note on this clonotype: This may be a read error, as it is one base from a much larger clone. V gene TRBV27 combines with J gene TRBJ1-1; 7 bases align to TRBD1. Germline CDR1 and CDR2: MNHEY and SMNVEV (reference sequence). CDR3 length equals 13 residues. This CDR3 is CANSLQGRKEAFF. Written as DNA, the CDR3 is TGTGCCAACAGTTTACAGGGGAGGAAGGAAGCTTTCTTT.

A remark on this clonotype: A much more abundant neighbour one base away suggests this may be a read error. The rearrangement uses TRBV12-3 or TRBV12-4 and TRBJ1-4, with 7 bases aligning to TRBD1. This CDR3 comprises 19 residues. CDR3 region: CASSISPGTDNPTNGKLFF. The CDR3 DNA reads as TGTGCCAGCAGTATCTCCCCCGGGACAGACAACCCAACTAATGGAAAACTGTTTTTT.

This clonotype has at least ten counts. The chain has TRBV7-9 and TRBJ1-5; D remains unclear. Germline loops: CDR1 SEHNR, CDR2 FQNEAQ (reference sequence). There are 15 residues in the CDR3. Trimming shortened V by 6 bases and J by 6 bases, and 18 bases separated the two germline ends. The CDR3 bases are TGTGCCAGCAGTGGAAAGGGCCCCGGCGGTCAGCCCCAGCATTTT. Protein: CASSGKGPGGQPQHF.

The chain recombines TRBV29-1 with TRBJ2-1; 7 bases are shared with TRBD2. Germline V gives CDR1 SQVTM, CDR2 ANQGSEA. CDR3 length: 16 amino acids. J gave up 1 base and V 6 bases, and 12 bases lay outside the gene matches. CDR3 coding DNA: TGCAGCGTGGCAGGACGGGGGGAGGGATCCTACAATGAGCAGTTCTTC. Protein product: CSVAGRGEGSYNEQFF.

In this sample, this clonotype turned up a few times. V gene TRBV28 combines with J gene TRBJ2-7, with D maybe TRBD1 (5 bases). Germline assignment: CDR1 MDHEN and CDR2 SYDVKM. V gave up 5 bases and J gave up 0 bases, with 11 bases separating them. The CDR3 is made up of 14 amino acids. This CDR3 reads CASSLRQTSYEQYF. In DNA, the CDR3 is TGTGCCAGCAGTCTACGACAGACCTCCTACGAGCAGTACTTC. The entire variable domain, with the rest obtained from reference TRBV28 and TRBJ2-7, is as follows: DVKVTQSSRYLVKRTGEKVFLECVQDMDHENMFWYRQDPGLGLRLIYFSYDVKMKEKGDIPEGYSVSREKKERFSLILESASTNQTSMYLCASSLRQTSYEQYFGPGTRLTVT.

The table lists this clonotype with a few counts. The rearrangement uses TRBV11-3 and TRBJ2-2, with unresolved D. V was trimmed by 3 bases and J by 3 bases, leaving 5 bases between them. Germline V gives CDR1 SGHNT, CDR2 YENEEA. The CDR3 extends over 13 amino acids. The CDR3 spells CASSFRYTGELFF. CDR3 coding DNA: TGTGCCAGCAGCTTTCGGTACACCGGGGAGCTGTTTTTT.